The 30 T cell receptor beta chains listed next were all sequenced from one sample in a study of OX40 agonist ivuxolimab in advanced cancers. Produced via immunoSEQ multiplex PCR; TCRdb's table is partial and in-frame only. Of tens of thousands of clones listed, about 81% are singletons. Sequencing used CD4+ or CD8+ T cells sorted from blood, obtained in a trial of the OX40 agonist ivuxolimab. The receptors stem from an adult with an advanced solid tumor such as melanoma, head and neck, liver or kidney cancer.

V gene TRBV7-2 combines with J gene TRBJ1-4, with 7 bases identical to TRBD1. Germline V gene sequence: CDR1 SGHTA, CDR2 FQGNSA. This CDR3 spans 15 amino acids. V lost 6 bases, J lost 5 bases, and 9 bases stayed unmatched. In nucleotides, the CDR3 is TGTGCCAGCAGGGGGGGACAGAGCCTAAATGAAAAACTGTTTTTT. It encodes CASRGGQSLNEKLFF. Drawing the rest from reference TRBV7-2 and TRBJ1-4, the complete variable domain is GAGVSQSPSNKVTEKGKDVELRCDPISGHTALYWYRQSLGQGLEFLIYFQGNSAPDKSGLPSDRFSAERTGGSVSTLTIQRTQQEDSAVYLCASRGGQSLNEKLFFGSGTQLSVL.

The chain employs TRBV15 and TRBJ2-7; a weak D match, TRBD1 (6 bases). Looked up from germline, CDR1 is LNHNV and CDR2 is YYDKDF (reference sequence). Trimming shortened V by 3 bases and J by 4 bases, and 22 bases separated the two germline ends. This CDR3 region has 17 residues. CDR3 coding DNA: TGTGCCACCAGCAGGCGTTCCACAGGGACGGTCCGGTACGAGCAGTACTTC. It is translated as CATSRRSTGTVRYEQYF.

The chain combines TRBV15 with TRBJ2-3; a possible D gene is TRBD2 (7 bases). Germline assignment: CDR1 LNHNV and CDR2 YYDKDF (reference sequence). V gave up 4 bases and J gave up 1 base, with 12 bases separating them. CDR3 size: 15 residues. CDR3 sequence (DNA): TGTGCCACCAGCATCCAAGGGGGGGGCACAGATACGCAGTATTTT. This translates into CATSIQGGGTDTQYF.

The rearrangement joins TRBV7-4 to TRBJ1-1, with 7 positions matching TRBD1. This CDR3 has 16 amino acids. Germline V gives CDR1 SGHVT, CDR2 SQSDAQ. J lost 1 base, V lost 5 bases, and 10 bases had no gene match. CDR3 in DNA: TGTGCCAGCAGCATACGCCCGGGACAGAAGAACACTGAAGCTTTCTTT. Protein: CASSIRPGQKNTEAFF. Combining the CDR3 with reference TRBV7-4 and TRBJ1-1 gives the whole variable domain GAGVSQSPRYKVAKRGRDVALRCDSISGHVTLYWYRQTLGQGSEVLTYSQSDAQRDKSGRPSGRFSAERPERSVSTLKIQRTEQGDSAVYLCASSIRPGQKNTEAFFGQGTRLTVV.

CDR3 residues: CASSPSGTGNLREQYF. The CDR3 DNA sequence: TGTGCCAGTAGTCCCTCCGGGACAGGGAACTTACGCGAGCAGTACTTC. J is TRBJ2-7 and V is TRBV19; TRBD1 aligns across 9 bases. Germline V lookup: CDR1 LNHDA, CDR2 SQIVND (reference sequence). The CDR3 is 16 residues long. V lost 5 bases to trimming and J lost 6 bases; unmatched junction nucleotides: 14.

The rearrangement uses TRBV9 and TRBJ2-5; 10 bases agree with TRBD1. Per the germline V gene, CDR1 is SGDLS and CDR2 is YYNGEE. This CDR3 comprises 16 residues. V gave up 0 bases and J gave up 2 bases; unmatched junction bases: 4. The CDR3 sequence: CASSVAQGQGQETQYF. The CDR3 DNA is TGTGCCAGCAGCGTAGCCCAGGGACAGGGGCAAGAGACCCAGTACTTC.

The V and J genes are TRBV5-1 and TRBJ1-2; 8 bases align to TRBD1. V gave up 4 bases and J gave up 4 bases; unmatched junction bases: 12. This CDR3 has 16 residues. Per germline, CDR1 SGHRS and CDR2 YFSETQ. Written as DNA, the CDR3 is TGCGCCAGCAGCGAAGGTGGTCAGGGGGCTGGCTATGGCTACACCTTC. This gives the protein CASSEGGQGAGYGYTF.

The genes are TRBV30 and TRBJ1-5, with TRBD1 matching 10 bases. Trimming took 0 bases from V and 5 from J; bases not matched to a gene: 7. The CDR3 has 16 amino acids. From germline, CDR1 is GTSNPN and CDR2 SVGIG (reference sequence). CDR3 coding DNA: TGTGCCTGGAGTGTACCTAGGGACAGGGGCGATCAGCCCCAGCATTTT. Translation: CAWSVPRDRGDQPQHF.

The rearrangement links TRBV6-5 to TRBJ1-1; D perhaps matches TRBD1 (5 bases). The CDR3 is 13 residues long. V was clipped by 6 bases and J by 4 bases, with 12 bases between them. Germline values: CDR1 MNHEY, CDR2 SVGAGI. CDR3 sequence reads: CASRLRGVTEAFF. In DNA, the CDR3 is TGTGCCAGCAGATTAAGAGGGGTCACTGAAGCTTTCTTT.

This clone was detected once. The chain carries TRBV9 and TRBJ1-4, with 8 bases fitting TRBD1. CDR3 size: 14 residues. Germline values: CDR1 SGDLS, CDR2 YYNGEE. The V gene end was trimmed by 3 bases and the J gene end by 11 bases; junction bases not matched to a gene: 9. CDR3 loop: CASSATGADGKLFF. As DNA, the CDR3 is TGTGCCAGCAGCGCGACAGGGGCGGATGGGAAACTGTTTTTT. The full variable domain, with the rest looked up from reference TRBV9 and TRBJ1-4, is DSGVTQTPKHLITATGQRVTLRCSPRSGDLSVYWYQQSLDQGLQFLIQYYNGEERAKGNILERFSAQQFPDLHSELNLSSLELGDSALYFCASSATGADGKLFFGSGTQLSVL.

The V call is TRBV11-3, the J call TRBJ2-2, with a tentative D call TRBD2 (5 bases). CDR1 and CDR2 (germline): SGHNT, YENEEA. Between the trimmed V and J ends, which lost 5 bases and 3 bases, there was a span of 7 bases. The CDR3 extends over 13 amino acids. The CDR3 region is CASSGRDTGELFF. The CDR3 DNA reads as TGTGCCAGCAGCGGGCGGGACACCGGGGAGCTGTTTTTT.

The chain uses TRBV30 and TRBJ1-5; a weak D match, TRBD1 (6 bases). The V end lost 5 bases, the J end lost 6 bases, and 11 bases lay between the germline ends. In germline, CDR1 is GTSNPN, CDR2 SVGIG (reference sequence). The CDR3 length is 12 residues. CDR3 loop: CAWQGTAQPQHF. CDR3 DNA: TGTGCCTGGCAGGGGACGGCTCAGCCCCAGCATTTT.

The CDR3 loop reads CASWGGQANTGELFF. In DNA form, the CDR3 reads TGTGCCAGCTGGGGCGGACAGGCGAACACCGGGGAGCTGTTTTTT. This chain uses TRBV5-4 with TRBJ2-2; 7 bases map to TRBD1. V dropped 7 bases and J dropped 0; count of bases not matched to a gene: 6. CDR1 and CDR2 from the germline V gene are SGHNT and YYREEE (reference sequence). The CDR3 runs 15 residues.

The table lists this clone with a few counts. At one end, the junction sequence differs from germline, possibly due to a read error. V usage is TRBV30 and J usage is TRBJ1-3, with D possibly matching TRBD1 (6 bases). This CDR3 spans 12 amino acids. Germline CDR1 and CDR2: GTSNPN and SVGIG (reference sequence). The CDR3 loop reads CAWSAGYRDMVF. The CDR3 DNA reads as TGTGCCTGGAGTGCAGGATATCGGGACATGGTGTTT.

CDR3 sequence (DNA): TGTGCCAGCAGTTTCCGCCGACTTCTTCACACAGATACGCAGTATTTT. Amino acids: CASSFRRLLHTDTQYF. The genes are TRBV28 and TRBJ2-3; D is unresolved. The germline gives CDR1 MDHEN, CDR2 SYDVKM. V was clipped by 3 bases and J by 2 bases, with 15 bases between them. The CDR3 extends over 16 amino acids.

V is TRBV30 and J is TRBJ2-1; tentative D call: TRBD1 (5 bases). The CDR3 has 18 residues. In germline, CDR1 is GTSNPN, CDR2 SVGIG (reference sequence). Trimming left V 2 bases short and J 2 bases short, with 22 bases between. This CDR3 is CAWSQGPDLFGTYNEQFF. CDR3 in DNA: TGTGCCTGGAGTCAGGGCCCGGACCTTTTTGGGACCTACAATGAGCAGTTCTTC.

This chain links TRBV21-1 with TRBJ1-2; TRBD1 is the table's D call, not checked against the DNA. TRBV21-1 is deemed a pseudogene. The CDR3 runs to 12 residues. In DNA form, the CDR3 reads TGTGCCAGTCGTCAGGGAAGCTATGGCTACACCTTC. Its translation is CASRQGSYGYTF.

The chain combines TRBV19 with TRBJ1-2, with D maybe TRBD1 (5 bases). The CDR3 consists of 14 residues. Trimming pared 6 bases from V and 8 bases from J, leaving 19 bases between. Germline V gene lookup returns CDR1 LNHDA and CDR2 SQIVND (reference sequence). The CDR3 nucleotides are TGTGCCAGTAGCAATACAGGAGCCGATTTCGGCTACACCTTC. Its protein product is CASSNTGADFGYTF. Drawing the rest from reference TRBV19 and TRBJ1-2, the complete variable domain is DGGITQSPKYLFRKEGQNVTLSCEQNLNHDAMYWYRQDPGQGLRLIYYSQIVNDFQKGDIAEGYSVSREKKESFPLTVTSAQKNPTAFYLCASSNTGADFGYTFGSGTRLTVV.

The chain has TRBV5-4 and TRBJ1-1; no clear D gene. Germline V gives CDR1 SGHNT, CDR2 YYREEE (reference sequence). V lost 3 bases and J 2 bases, leaving 14 bases between the germline ends. The CDR3 extends over 15 amino acids. The CDR3 protein is CASSSQSEHNTEAFF. As DNA, the CDR3 is TGTGCCAGCAGCTCCCAATCAGAGCACAACACTGAAGCTTTCTTT. Based on the CDR3 plus reference TRBV5-4 and TRBJ1-1, the full variable domain is ETGVTQSPTHLIKTRGQQVTLRCSSQSGHNTVSWYQQALGQGPQFIFQYYREEENGRGNFPPRFSGLQFPNYSSELNVNALELDDSALYLCASSSQSEHNTEAFFGQGTRLTVV.

The CDR3 spells CAISDRAENTEAFF. In nucleotides, the CDR3 is TGTGCCATCAGTGACAGGGCAGAGAACACTGAAGCTTTCTTT. J is TRBJ1-1 and V is TRBV10-3, with a weak D call TRBD1 (5 bases). From germline, CDR1 is ENHRY and CDR2 SYGVKD. This CDR3 is built from 14 residues. Trimming pared 3 bases from V and 1 base from J, leaving 9 bases between.

V gene TRBV10-3 combines with J gene TRBJ1-6; D possibly corresponds to TRBD1 (5 bases). Germline V CDR1 and CDR2: ENHRY, SYGVKD. The CDR3 is 17 amino acids. The germline V and J ends were trimmed by 6 bases and 8 bases, with 23 bases remaining between them. DNA for the CDR3: TGTGCCATCAGCCGCGGCGGGGGTACGAGAGGGGATTCACCCCTCCACTTT. Amino acid sequence: CAISRGGGTRGDSPLHF.

J is TRBJ2-5 and V is TRBV6-5; TRBD1 matches at 10 bases. After removal of 5 bases from V and 3 bases from J, the junction contained 6 bases not matched to a gene. This CDR3 is built from 15 residues. CDR1 MNHEY and CDR2 SVGAGI come from the germline V gene. The CDR3 nucleotides are TGTGCCAGCAGTCAGACAGGGGGCACGAAAGAGACCCAGTACTTC. This gives the protein CASSQTGGTKETQYF.

The V gene is TRBV7-2, the J gene TRBJ2-2; TRBD2 agrees at 12 bases. Per the germline V gene, CDR1 is SGHTA and CDR2 is FQGNSA. The CDR3 runs to 19 residues. V shed 5 bases and J 6 bases; nucleotides not matched to a gene: 16. The CDR3 bases are TGTGCCAGCAGCCTCCAAATCCAACTAGCGGGGGGTGGGCCCGGGGAGCTGTTTTTT. It specifies CASSLQIQLAGGGPGELFF.

V is TRBV10-3 and J is TRBJ2-2; D call uncertain. V was pared by 4 bases and J by 8 bases, with 5 bases between. The CDR3 runs 11 residues. CDR1 is ENHRY, CDR2 SYGVKD, per germline. CDR3 sequence: CAISASGELFF. CDR3 DNA: TGTGCCATCAGTGCTTCTGGGGAGCTGTTTTTT.

The J gene is TRBJ2-1, the V gene TRBV5-1, with D possibly called TRBD1 or TRBD2 (6 bases each). The CDR3 loop spans 14 amino acids. The V gene lost 5 bases and the J gene lost 2 bases, with 11 bases spanning the gap. CDR1 SGHRS and CDR2 YFSETQ come from the germline V gene. CDR3 DNA sequence: TGCGCCAGCAGTATGGAGGGGGCCTACAATGAGCAGTTCTTC. As protein: CASSMEGAYNEQFF.

J is TRBJ2-5 and V is TRBV7-3; D possibly matches TRBD1 or TRBD2 (5 bases each). The CDR3 has 15 amino acids. V lost 3 bases to trimming and J lost 4 bases, with 15 bases between them. The germline V gene has CDR1 SGHTA and CDR2 FQGTGA. As DNA, the CDR3 is TGTGCCAGCAGCTTCCAAAGAGGGGACCTAGAGACCCAGTACTTC. Protein sequence: CASSFQRGDLETQYF.

This clone was found a few times. The CDR3 DNA sequence: TGTGCCAGCAGCGTATCTAGCGCGGCCACAGATACGCAGTATTTT. Its protein product is CASSVSSAATDTQYF. This chain connects TRBV9 to TRBJ2-3, with TRBD2 as a possible D gene (6 bases). V was pared by 1 base and J by 2 bases, with 11 bases between. Germline V gene lookup returns CDR1 SGDLS and CDR2 YYNGEE. The CDR3 extends over 15 amino acids.

Remarks on this clone: This CDR3 is also generated by other DNA sequences in the sample. The chain employs TRBV5-1 and TRBJ2-1; D is ambiguous. V gave up 4 bases and J gave up 0 bases, with 11 bases separating them. This CDR3 comprises 15 residues. Germline assignment: CDR1 SGHRS and CDR2 YFSETQ. CDR3 nucleotide sequence: TGCGCCAGCAGCCTGGAAAGGAGCTCCTACAATGAGCAGTTCTTC. Translated: CASSLERSSYNEQFF.

This rearrangement joins TRBV6-5 to TRBJ1-2; no definite D call. The CDR3 runs to 12 residues. CDR1 is MNHEY and CDR2 is SVGAGI in the germline V gene. V gave up 2 bases and J gave up 8 bases, with 9 bases separating them. CDR3 loop: CASSYEKGGYTF. CDR3 sequence (DNA): TGTGCCAGCAGTTACGAAAAAGGGGGCTACACCTTC.

The rearrangement joins TRBV19 to TRBJ2-5, with D perhaps matching TRBD1 (6 bases). Trimming pared 5 bases from V and 12 bases from J, leaving 13 bases between. Germline CDR1 reads LNHDA; CDR2 reads SQIVND (reference sequence). The CDR3 is 11 residues long. The CDR3 sequence is CASSQGGREYF. Written as DNA, the CDR3 is TGTGCCAGTAGTCAAGGGGGACGGGAGTACTTC.